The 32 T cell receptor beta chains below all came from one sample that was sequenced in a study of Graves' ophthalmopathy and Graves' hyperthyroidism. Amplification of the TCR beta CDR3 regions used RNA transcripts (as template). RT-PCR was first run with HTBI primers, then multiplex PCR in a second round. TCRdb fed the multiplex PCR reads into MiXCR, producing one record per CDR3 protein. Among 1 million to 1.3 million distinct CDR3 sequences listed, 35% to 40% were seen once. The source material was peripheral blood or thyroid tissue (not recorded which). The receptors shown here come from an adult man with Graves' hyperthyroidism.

Written as DNA, the CDR3 is TGTGCCACCAGCATGGGGCTGGCGGTTCAAGAGACCCAGCATTTT. It translates to CATSMGLAVQETQHF. The chain is built from TRBV15 and TRBJ1-5, with a possible D match to TRBD1 (5 bases). V lost 4 bases and J lost 11, with 21 bases in between. The CDR3 totals 15 residues. Germline CDR1 LNHNV, CDR2 YYDKDF (reference sequence).

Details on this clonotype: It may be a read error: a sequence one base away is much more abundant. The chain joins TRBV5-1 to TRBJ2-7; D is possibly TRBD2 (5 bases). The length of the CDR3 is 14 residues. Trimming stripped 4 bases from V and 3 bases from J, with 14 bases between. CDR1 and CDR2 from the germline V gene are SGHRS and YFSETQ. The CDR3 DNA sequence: TGCGCCAGCAGCCCTGGGTCGGGGAACTACGAGCAGTACTTC. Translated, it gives CASSPGSGNYEQYF. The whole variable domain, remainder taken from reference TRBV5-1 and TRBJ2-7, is KAGVTQTPRYLIKTRGQQVTLSCSPISGHRSVSWYQQTPGQGLQFLFEYFSETQRNKGNFPGRFSGRQFSNSRSEMNVSTLELGDSALYLCASSPGSGNYEQYFGPGTRLTVT.

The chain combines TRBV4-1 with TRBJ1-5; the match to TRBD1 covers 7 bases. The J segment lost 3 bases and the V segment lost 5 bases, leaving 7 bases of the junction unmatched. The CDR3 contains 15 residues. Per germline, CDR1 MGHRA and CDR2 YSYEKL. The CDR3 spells CASSDRGQINQPQHF. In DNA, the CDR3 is TGCGCCAGCAGCGACCGGGGACAGATCAATCAGCCCCAGCATTTT.

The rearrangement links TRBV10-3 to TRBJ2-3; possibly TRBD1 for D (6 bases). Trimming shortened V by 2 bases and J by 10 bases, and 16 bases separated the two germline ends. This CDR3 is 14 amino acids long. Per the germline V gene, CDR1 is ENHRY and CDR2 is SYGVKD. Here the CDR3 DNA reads TGTGCCATCAGTGAGGGCCTGGGGGCCCCCGCGCAGTATTTT. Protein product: CAISEGLGAPAQYF.

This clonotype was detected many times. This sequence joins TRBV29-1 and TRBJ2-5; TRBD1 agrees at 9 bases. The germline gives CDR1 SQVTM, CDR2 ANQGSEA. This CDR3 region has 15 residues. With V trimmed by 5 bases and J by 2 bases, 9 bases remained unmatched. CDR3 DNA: TGCAGCGTTTCAACCGGGACAGGGAGGCAAGAGACCCAGTACTTC. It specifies CSVSTGTGRQETQYF.

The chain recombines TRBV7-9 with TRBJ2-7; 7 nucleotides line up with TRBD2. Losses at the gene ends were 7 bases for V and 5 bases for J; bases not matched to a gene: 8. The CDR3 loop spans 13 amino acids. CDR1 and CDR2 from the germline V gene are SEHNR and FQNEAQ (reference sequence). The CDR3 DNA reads TGTGCCAGCACCCCGTTTGCGGGAGACGAGCAGTACTTC. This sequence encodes CASTPFAGDEQYF. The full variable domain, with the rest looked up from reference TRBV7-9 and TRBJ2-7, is DTGVSQNPRHKITKRGQNVTFRCDPISEHNRLYWYRQTLGQGPEFLTYFQNEAQLEKSRLLSDRFSAERPKGSFSTLEIQRTEQGDSAMYLCASTPFAGDEQYFGPGTRLTVT.

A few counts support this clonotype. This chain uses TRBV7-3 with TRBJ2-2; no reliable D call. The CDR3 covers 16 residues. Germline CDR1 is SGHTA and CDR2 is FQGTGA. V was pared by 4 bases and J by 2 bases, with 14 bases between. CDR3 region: CASSSGPSSNTGELFF. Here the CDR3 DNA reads TGTGCCAGCAGCTCAGGACCAAGCTCTAACACCGGGGAGCTGTTTTTT.

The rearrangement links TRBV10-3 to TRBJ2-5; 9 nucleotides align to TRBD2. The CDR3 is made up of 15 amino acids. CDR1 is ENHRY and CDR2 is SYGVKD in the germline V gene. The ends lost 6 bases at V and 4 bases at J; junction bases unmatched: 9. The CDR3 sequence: CAIRSGGLPTETQYF. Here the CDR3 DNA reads TGTGCCATCAGGAGCGGGGGGTTACCGACAGAGACCCAGTACTTC.

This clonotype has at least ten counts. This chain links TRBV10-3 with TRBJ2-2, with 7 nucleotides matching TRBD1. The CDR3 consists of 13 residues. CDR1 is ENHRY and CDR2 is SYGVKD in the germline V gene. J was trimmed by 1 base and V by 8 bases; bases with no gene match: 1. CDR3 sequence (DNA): TGTGCCATCTGGGACAGGAACACCGGGGAGCTGTTTTTT. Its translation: CAIWDRNTGELFF.

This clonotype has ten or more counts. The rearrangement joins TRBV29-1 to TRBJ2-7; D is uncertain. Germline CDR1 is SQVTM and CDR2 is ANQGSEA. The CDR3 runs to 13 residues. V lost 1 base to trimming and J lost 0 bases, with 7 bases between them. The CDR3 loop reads CSVEGHSSYEQYF. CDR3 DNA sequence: TGCAGCGTTGAAGGACATAGCTCCTACGAGCAGTACTTC.

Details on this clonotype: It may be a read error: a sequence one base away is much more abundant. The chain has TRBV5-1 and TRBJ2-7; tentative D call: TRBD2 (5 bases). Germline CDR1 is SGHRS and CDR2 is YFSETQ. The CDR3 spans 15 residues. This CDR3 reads CTSSLSSRGTYEQYF. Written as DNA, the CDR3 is TGCACCAGCAGCTTGTCTAGTCGGGGTACCTACGAGCAGTACTTC.

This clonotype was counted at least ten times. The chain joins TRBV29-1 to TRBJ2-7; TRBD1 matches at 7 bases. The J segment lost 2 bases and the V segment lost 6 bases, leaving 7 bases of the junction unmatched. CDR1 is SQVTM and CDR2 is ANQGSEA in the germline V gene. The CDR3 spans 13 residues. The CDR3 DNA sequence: TGCAGCGTCGAGAGACAGGGCACCTACGAGCAGTACTTC. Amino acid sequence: CSVERQGTYEQYF.

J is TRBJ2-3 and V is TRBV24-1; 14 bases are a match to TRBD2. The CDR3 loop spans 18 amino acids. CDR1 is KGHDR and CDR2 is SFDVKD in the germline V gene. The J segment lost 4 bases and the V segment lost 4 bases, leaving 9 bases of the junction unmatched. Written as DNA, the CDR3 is TGTGCCACCAGTGAAACGGGACTAGCGGGAGCTTACGCAGATACGCAGTATTTT. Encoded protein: CATSETGLAGAYADTQYF.

This chain's CDR3 is CAIGGQGPNNSPLHF. The CDR3 DNA sequence: TGTGCCATCGGTGGACAGGGCCCGAATAATTCACCCCTCCACTTT. This chain links TRBV10-3 with TRBJ1-6, with TRBD1 identical over 8 bases. Germline lookup yields CDR1 ENHRY and CDR2 SYGVKD. The CDR3 extends over 15 amino acids. V gave up 8 bases and J gave up 5 bases; unmatched junction bases: 8.

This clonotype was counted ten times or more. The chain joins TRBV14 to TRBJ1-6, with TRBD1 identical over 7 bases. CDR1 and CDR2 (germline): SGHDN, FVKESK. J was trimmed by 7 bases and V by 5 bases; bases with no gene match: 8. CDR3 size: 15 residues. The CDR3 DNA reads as TGTGCCAGCAGCTACCGGGACAGTGAAAATTCACCCCTCCACTTT. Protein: CASSYRDSENSPLHF.

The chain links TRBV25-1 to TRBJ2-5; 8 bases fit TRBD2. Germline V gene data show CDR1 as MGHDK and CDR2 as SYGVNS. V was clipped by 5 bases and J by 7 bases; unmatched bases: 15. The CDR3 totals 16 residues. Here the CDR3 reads CASSSPGGSGDGTQYF. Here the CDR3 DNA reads TGTGCCAGCAGTTCACCCGGGGGTAGCGGGGACGGGACCCAGTACTTC.

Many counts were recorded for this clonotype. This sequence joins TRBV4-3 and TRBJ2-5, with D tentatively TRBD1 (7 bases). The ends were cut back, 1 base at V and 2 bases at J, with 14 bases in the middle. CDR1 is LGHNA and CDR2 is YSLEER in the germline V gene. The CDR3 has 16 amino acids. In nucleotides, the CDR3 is TGCGCCAGCAGCCAAGCAGGGGGGACAAGTCAAGAGACCCAGTACTTC. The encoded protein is CASSQAGGTSQETQYF.

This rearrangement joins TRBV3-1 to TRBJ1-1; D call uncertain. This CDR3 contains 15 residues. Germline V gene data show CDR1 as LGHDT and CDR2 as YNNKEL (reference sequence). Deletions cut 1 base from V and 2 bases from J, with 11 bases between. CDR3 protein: CASSQVGGRNTEAFF. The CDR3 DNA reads TGTGCCAGCAGCCAAGTAGGTGGTAGAAACACTGAAGCTTTCTTT.

As DNA, the CDR3 is TGTGCCACCAGCAGAGATACAGATTTTAATTCACCCCTCCACTTT. Its translation: CATSRDTDFNSPLHF. V and J are TRBV15 and TRBJ1-6; no reliable D call. The CDR3 is 15 amino acids. V lost 0 bases to trimming and J lost 6 bases, with 9 bases between them. The germline V gene has CDR1 LNHNV and CDR2 YYDKDF (reference sequence).

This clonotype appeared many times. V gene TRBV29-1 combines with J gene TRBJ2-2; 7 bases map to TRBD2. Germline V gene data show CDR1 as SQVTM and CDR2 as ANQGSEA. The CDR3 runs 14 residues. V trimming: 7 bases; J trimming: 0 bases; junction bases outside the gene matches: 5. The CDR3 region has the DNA TGCAGCGCTGGGGAGGGCTCGAACACCGGGGAGCTGTTTTTT. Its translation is CSAGEGSNTGELFF.

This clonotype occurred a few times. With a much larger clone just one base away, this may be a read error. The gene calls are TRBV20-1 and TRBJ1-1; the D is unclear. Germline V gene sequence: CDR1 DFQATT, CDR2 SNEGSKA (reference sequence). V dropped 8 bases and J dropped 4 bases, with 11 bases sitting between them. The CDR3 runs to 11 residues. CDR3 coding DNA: TGCAGTACCTCTCGTGCCACTGAAGCTTTCTTT. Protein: CSTSRATEAFF.

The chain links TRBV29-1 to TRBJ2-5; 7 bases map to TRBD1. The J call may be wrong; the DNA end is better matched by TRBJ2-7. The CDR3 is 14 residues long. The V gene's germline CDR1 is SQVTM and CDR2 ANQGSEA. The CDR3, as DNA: TGCAGCGTTGATTCGGGACAGAGCTCCTACGAGCAGTACTTC. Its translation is CSVDSGQSSYEQYF.

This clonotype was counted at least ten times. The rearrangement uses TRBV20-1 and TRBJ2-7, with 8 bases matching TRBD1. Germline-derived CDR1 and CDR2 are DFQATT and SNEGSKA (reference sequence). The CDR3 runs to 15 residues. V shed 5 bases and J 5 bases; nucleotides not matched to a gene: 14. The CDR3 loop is CSAFPGTGAGHEQYF. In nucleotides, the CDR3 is TGCAGTGCTTTCCCGGGGACAGGAGCTGGCCACGAGCAGTACTTC.

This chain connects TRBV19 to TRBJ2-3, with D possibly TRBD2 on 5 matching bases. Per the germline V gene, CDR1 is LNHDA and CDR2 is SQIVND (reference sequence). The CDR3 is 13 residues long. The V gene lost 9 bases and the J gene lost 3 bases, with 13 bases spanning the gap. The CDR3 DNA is TGTGCCAGCAGCTTACTAGATACAGATACGCAGTATTTT. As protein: CASSLLDTDTQYF.

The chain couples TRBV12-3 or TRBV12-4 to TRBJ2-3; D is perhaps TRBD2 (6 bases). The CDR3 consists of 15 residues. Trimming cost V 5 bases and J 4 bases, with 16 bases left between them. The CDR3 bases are TGTGCCAGCAGTACGACTAGTCGGGGCGCAGATACGCAGTATTTT. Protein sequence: CASSTTSRGADTQYF.

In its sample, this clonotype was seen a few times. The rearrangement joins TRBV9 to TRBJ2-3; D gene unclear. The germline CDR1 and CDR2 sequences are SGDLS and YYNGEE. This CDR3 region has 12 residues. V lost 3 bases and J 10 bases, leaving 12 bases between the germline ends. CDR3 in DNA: TGTGCCAGCAGCGGACAAGACACGGCGCAGTATTTT. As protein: CASSGQDTAQYF.

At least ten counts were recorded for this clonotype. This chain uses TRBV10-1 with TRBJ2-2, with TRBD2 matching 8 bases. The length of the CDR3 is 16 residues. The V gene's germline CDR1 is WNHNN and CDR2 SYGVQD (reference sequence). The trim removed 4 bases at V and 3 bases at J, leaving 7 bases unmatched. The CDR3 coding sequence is TGCGCCAGCAGTGGCGCTCCGGGACTAGACACCGGGGAGCTGTTTTTT. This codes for CASSGAPGLDTGELFF.

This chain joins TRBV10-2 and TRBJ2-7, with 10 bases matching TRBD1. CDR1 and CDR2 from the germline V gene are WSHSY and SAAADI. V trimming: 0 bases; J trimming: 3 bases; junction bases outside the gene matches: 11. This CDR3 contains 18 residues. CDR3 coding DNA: TGCGCCAGCAGTGAGTCAGGGACAGGGGATATCACGGGCTACGAGCAGTACTTC. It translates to CASSESGTGDITGYEQYF.

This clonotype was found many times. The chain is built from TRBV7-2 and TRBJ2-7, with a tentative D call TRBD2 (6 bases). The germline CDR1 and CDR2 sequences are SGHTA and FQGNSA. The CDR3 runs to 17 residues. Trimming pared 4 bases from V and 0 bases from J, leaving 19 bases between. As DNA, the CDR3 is TGTGCCAGCAGCTCCCCATGGGGTAGCGGAGACTCCTACGAGCAGTACTTC. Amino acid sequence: CASSSPWGSGDSYEQYF.

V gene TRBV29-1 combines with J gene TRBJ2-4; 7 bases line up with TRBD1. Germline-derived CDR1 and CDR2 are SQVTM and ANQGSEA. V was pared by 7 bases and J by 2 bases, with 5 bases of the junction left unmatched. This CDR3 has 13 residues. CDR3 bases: TGCAGCGGCCGGGACAGCTCCAAAAACATTCAGTACTTC. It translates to CSGRDSSKNIQYF.

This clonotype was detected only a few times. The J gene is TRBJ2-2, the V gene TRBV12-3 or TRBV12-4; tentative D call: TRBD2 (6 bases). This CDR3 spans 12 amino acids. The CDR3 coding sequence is TGTGCAGTAGCGGTGAACACCGGGGAGCTGTTTTTT. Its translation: CAVAVNTGELFF.

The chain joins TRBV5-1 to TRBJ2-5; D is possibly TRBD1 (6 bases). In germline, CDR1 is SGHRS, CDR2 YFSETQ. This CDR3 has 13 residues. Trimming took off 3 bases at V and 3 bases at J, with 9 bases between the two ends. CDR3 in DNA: TGCGCCAGCAGCTCTAGGACAGAAGAGACCCAGTACTTC. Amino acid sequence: CASSSRTEETQYF.